The next 18 T cell receptor beta chains were all read from a single sample in a study of CD4+ T cells in melanoma. Sequencing was performed with immunoSEQ multiplex PCR; in TCRdb, only in-frame clones are kept and a portion is missing. Of 4,000 or so clones in the sample, 55% to 85% were seen once. Material for sequencing was tumor tissue. Receptors were obtained from a human donor with melanoma.

CDR3 region: CASSVNREAGYTF. The CDR3 DNA is TGTGCCAGCAGTGTCAACAGGGAGGCCGGCTACACCTTC. This chain joins TRBV6-1 and TRBJ1-2; TRBD1 might be the D (6 bases). The germline V gene encodes CDR1 MNHNS and CDR2 SASEGT. With 4 bases removed from V and 8 bases from J, the gap between germline ends came to 14 bases. The CDR3 has 13 residues.

V usage is TRBV4-1 and J usage is TRBJ2-7; weak D call: TRBD2 (6 bases). Per germline, CDR1 MGHRA and CDR2 YSYEKL. The V gene lost 4 bases and the J gene lost 5 bases, with 18 bases spanning the gap. This CDR3 comprises 15 residues. This CDR3 is CASSPLWREVNEQYF. The CDR3 DNA reads TGCGCCAGCAGCCCCTTATGGAGGGAAGTCAACGAGCAGTACTTC.

The rearrangement joins TRBV9 to TRBJ2-3; D uncertain. The CDR3 is made up of 14 amino acids. Trimming took off 4 bases at V and 0 bases at J, with 9 bases between the two ends. Germline lookup yields CDR1 SGDLS and CDR2 YYNGEE. CDR3 region: CASSSRPSTDTQYF. The CDR3 coding sequence is TGTGCCAGCAGCTCGAGACCAAGCACAGATACGCAGTATTTT.

The rearrangement links TRBV18 to TRBJ2-3, with a weak D call TRBD1 (6 bases). Germline V lookup: CDR1 KGHSH, CDR2 LQKENI. CDR3 size: 12 residues. Between the trimmed V and J ends, which lost 4 bases and 6 bases, there was a span of 8 bases. CDR3 sequence (DNA): TGTGCCAGCTCACTTGACAGGGATACGCAGTATTTT. Its protein product is CASSLDRDTQYF.

In the case of this clone: The sample contains more than one DNA sequence encoding this CDR3. The rearrangement links TRBV5-4 to TRBJ2-3; D is unclear. The germline V gene encodes CDR1 SGHNT and CDR2 YYREEE (reference sequence). This CDR3 region has 12 residues. V was clipped by 4 bases and J by 0 bases, with 3 bases between them. This CDR3 is CASSLSTDTQYF. The CDR3, as DNA: TGTGCCAGCAGCCTTAGCACAGATACGCAGTATTTT.

The chain recombines TRBV7-2 with TRBJ2-1, with 10 nucleotides matching TRBD2. Per germline, CDR1 SGHTA and CDR2 FQGNSA. CDR3 length equals 16 residues. V was clipped by 1 base and J by 7 bases; unmatched bases: 7. The CDR3 is CASSLDRASGSNEQFF. The CDR3 bases are TGTGCCAGCAGCTTAGATAGGGCTAGCGGGAGTAATGAGCAGTTCTTC.

Comments on this clone: Sequence at one end of the junction differs from germline and may be a read error. The chain is built from TRBV5-1 and TRBJ2-7, with 11 bases identical to TRBD2. The germline V gene encodes CDR1 SGHRS and CDR2 YFSETQ. The CDR3 is 18 residues long. The CDR3 nucleotides are TGCGTCAGCAGCTTGCAGTCTACTAGCGGGGGCTTCACCTACGAGCAGTACTTC. Translating gives CVSSLQSTSGGFTYEQYF.

In its sample, this clone is large. The chain is built from TRBV29-1 and TRBJ1-2, with TRBD1 as a possible D gene (6 bases). Germline CDR1 is SQVTM and CDR2 is ANQGSEA. The CDR3 is made up of 13 amino acids. V lost 3 bases, J lost 4 bases, and 12 bases lay in between. Here the CDR3 reads CSVDPQGPYGYTF. Here the CDR3 DNA reads TGCAGCGTTGACCCACAGGGACCCTATGGCTACACCTTC.

The V gene is TRBV7-2, the J gene TRBJ1-6; TRBD1 might be the D (6 bases). CDR1 is SGHTA and CDR2 is FQGNSA in the germline V gene. V shed 0 bases and J shed 4 bases, with 7 bases lying between them. The CDR3 extends over 15 amino acids. The CDR3 coding sequence is TGTGCCAGCAGCTTAGCGACAGGATATAATTCACCCCTCCACTTT. Protein: CASSLATGYNSPLHF. Variable domain in full (rest from reference TRBV7-2 and TRBJ1-6): GAGVSQSPSNKVTEKGKDVELRCDPISGHTALYWYRQSLGQGLEFLIYFQGNSAPDKSGLPSDRFSAERTGGSVSTLTIQRTQQEDSAVYLCASSLATGYNSPLHFGNGTRLTVT.

The V gene is TRBV9, the J gene TRBJ1-1, with TRBD1 identical over 9 bases. The CDR3 has 12 residues. V lost 4 bases and J lost 11; bases outside the gene matches: 6. From germline, CDR1 is SGDLS and CDR2 YYNGEE. This CDR3 reads CASSTGGGWAFF. CDR3 DNA sequence: TGTGCCAGCAGCACAGGGGGCGGTTGGGCTTTCTTT.

Judged by abundance, this clone is medium-sized. The CDR3 loop reads CASSRTGLYEQYF. The DNA of the CDR3 is TGTGCCAGCAGCCGGACAGGTCTCTACGAGCAGTACTTC. This chain joins TRBV7-2 and TRBJ2-7; 7 positions match TRBD1. CDR1 and CDR2 from the germline V gene are SGHTA and FQGNSA. This CDR3 spans 13 amino acids. V lost 5 bases to trimming and J lost 3 bases; unmatched junction nucleotides: 4. The full variable domain, its missing parts supplied by reference TRBV7-2 and TRBJ2-7, is GAGVSQSPSNKVTEKGKDVELRCDPISGHTALYWYRQSLGQGLEFLIYFQGNSAPDKSGLPSDRFSAERTGGSVSTLTIQRTQQEDSAVYLCASSRTGLYEQYFGPGTRLTVT.

This clone occurred once. The CDR3 DNA is TGTGCCAGCAGCTTAGGGGAACAGAGCACAGATACGCAGTATTTT. This translates into CASSLGEQSTDTQYF. The J gene is TRBJ2-3, the V gene TRBV11-3; the D is unclear. V gave up 1 base and J gave up 0 bases, with 8 bases separating them. Germline CDR1 and CDR2: SGHNT and YENEEA. This CDR3 is 15 amino acids long.

In the case of this clone: A much larger clone differs from this one at a single base, so this may be a read error. The chain employs TRBV28 and TRBJ1-1; D is unclear. V was trimmed by 6 bases and J by 1 base, leaving 3 bases between them. Per germline, CDR1 MDHEN and CDR2 SYDVKM. This CDR3 region has 11 residues. CDR3 amino acids: CASRENTEAFF. In DNA, the CDR3 is TGTGCCAGCAGGGAGAACACTGAAGCTTTCTTT.

In this sample, this clone turned up a few times. The chain joins TRBV15 to TRBJ1-5; D call uncertain. This CDR3 is built from 13 residues. V lost 1 base and J lost 3, with 4 bases in between. Germline V CDR1 and CDR2: LNHNV, YYDKDF (reference sequence). The CDR3 nucleotides are TGTGCCACCAGCAGAGGGCACAATCAGCCCCAGCATTTT. Residues: CATSRGHNQPQHF.

In its sample, this clone is large. The chain carries TRBV19 and TRBJ1-2, with D unresolved. Trimming took 4 bases from V and 1 from J, leaving 22 bases between them. The germline V gene has CDR1 LNHDA and CDR2 SQIVND (reference sequence). CDR3 length: 18 residues. CDR3 DNA sequence: TGTGCCAGTAGTAACCGGTGGCAGGATGAAAATCTTAACTATGGCTACACCTTC. It codes for CASSNRWQDENLNYGYTF.

The chain combines TRBV9 with TRBJ2-1; D may be TRBD1 (6 bases). The length of the CDR3 is 16 residues. Per germline, CDR1 SGDLS and CDR2 YYNGEE. The V end lost 5 bases, the J end lost 0 bases, and 15 bases lay between the germline ends. For the CDR3, the DNA is TGTGCCAGCAGTCGGACAGCTTCGAGCTCCTACAATGAGCAGTTCTTC. Protein: CASSRTASSSYNEQFF.

In its sample, this clone was seen a few times. The genes are TRBV2 and TRBJ2-7, with 9 bases matching TRBD2. CDR3 length: 13 residues. Germline lookup yields CDR1 SNHLY and CDR2 FYNNEI. The trim removed 4 bases at V and 6 bases at J, leaving 4 bases unmatched. The CDR3 spells CASSVAGVLEQYF. The CDR3 DNA is TGTGCCAGCAGTGTAGCGGGAGTCCTCGAGCAGTACTTC.

CDR3 region: CASSQDGGREEFYEQYF. The CDR3 DNA reads TGCGCCAGCAGCCAAGATGGGGGGCGGGAGGAGTTTTACGAGCAGTACTTC. The chain links TRBV4-3 to TRBJ2-7, with 8 bases aligning to TRBD2. The CDR3 has 17 residues. The J segment lost 4 bases and the V segment lost 0 bases, leaving 11 bases of the junction unmatched. CDR1 is LGHNA and CDR2 is YSLEER in the germline V gene.